This T cell receptor (beta chain) came from a study of response to subunit inactivated influenza vaccine. Per germline, CDR1 SGHTA and CDR2 FQGNSA. CDR3 length: 15 amino acids. Trimming left V 5 bases short and J 4 bases short, with 18 bases between. As concerns this clonotype: The target antigen is unknown.

Study-level results: Authors suggested few new T cells are recruited by each seasonal influenza vaccination.

Using its own MiXCR run on the RT-PCR reads, TCRdb lists one record per CDR3 protein. The table has 500,000 to 600,000 distinct CDR3 sequences, approximately 14% seen once; the top ten hold 8.5% to 14%. The source is a man between 50 and 59 years old who received an inactivated influenza vaccine. The sample in question was PBMCs from blood, obtained 12 days after vaccination. The chain uses TRBV7-2 and TRBJ2-7; D perhaps matches TRBD1 (6 bases). DNA for the CDR3: TGTGCCAGCAGCGTAGGTGGCAGGGGTGGATACGAGCAGTACTTC. It translates to CASSVGGRGGYEQYF.